This record looks at one T cell receptor beta chain sequence and its context. The antigen remains unidentified. This entry belongs to a study of cytomegalovirus exposure and HLA in healthy donors. The study, taken as a whole, reports: Exclusion applied to some V segments, including TRBV6-2 and TRBV6-3, as they were indistinguishable. The authors enumerated roughly 160 TCR beta chains as linked to cytomegalovirus.

The PCR ran on 60 Vbeta and 13 Jbeta primers. The data were produced by immunoSEQ multiplex PCR, yet TCRdb's version contains in-frame clones alone and is incomplete. The data contain fewer than 200,000 clones, approximately 82% of them singletons. Germline-derived CDR1 and CDR2 are SQVTM and ANQGSEA. The CDR3 sequence is 14 residues long. Trimming took 4 bases from V and 7 from J; bases not matched to a gene: 7. Healthy bone marrow donors made up the cohort. Input material: PBMCs. The chain links TRBV29-1 to TRBJ2-1, with 10 positions matching TRBD1. This sequence originates from a male donor in good health and CMV-seronegative. The CDR3 loop reads CSVGEGTGVNEQFF. The CDR3 DNA reads TGCAGCGTTGGAGAAGGGACAGGGGTTAATGAGCAGTTCTTC.